Below are 17 T cell receptor beta chains sequenced from a single sample in a study of cytomegalovirus exposure and HLA in healthy donors. The PCR ran on 60 Vbeta and 13 Jbeta primers. Measured with immunoSEQ multiplex PCR; TCRdb has only the in-frame clones, and not every one. This sample has tens of thousands of clones, with 76% found just once. Source material: PBMCs. The receptors were gathered from a man aged 18 to 30 in good health and CMV-seronegative.

The chain joins TRBV7-7 to TRBJ2-2; 7 bases agree with TRBD1. Germline CDR1 reads SSHAT; CDR2 reads FNYEAQ (reference sequence). The CDR3 runs 18 residues. The V segment lost 2 bases and the J segment 7 bases; nucleotides outside the gene matches: 16. The CDR3 reads CASSLSPTGIKVGGELFF. As DNA, the CDR3 is TGTGCCAGCAGCTTAAGTCCGACAGGGATTAAGGTTGGCGGGGAGCTGTTTTTT.

V is TRBV25-1 and J is TRBJ1-1; D ambiguous. The CDR3 has 13 amino acids. Per the germline V gene, CDR1 is MGHDK and CDR2 is SYGVNS. The V end was cut by 7 bases, the J end by 11 bases, with 20 bases between. CDR3 DNA: TGTGCCAGCATCTCTCCCAAATCGAGAGATGCTTTCTTT. This translates into CASISPKSRDAFF.

The V and J genes are TRBV10-3 and TRBJ2-7, with D perhaps matching TRBD2 (7 bases). CDR3 length equals 15 residues. Trimming left V 6 bases short and J 2 bases short, with 17 bases between. Per germline, CDR1 ENHRY and CDR2 SYGVKD. The CDR3 region has the DNA TGTGCCATCAGCCCCCGCGGGGGCCCAACCTACGAGCAGTACTTC. It yields the protein CAISPRGGPTYEQYF.

This clone has only one observation. The V gene is TRBV6-1, the J gene TRBJ1-1, with D possibly TRBD1 on 6 matching bases. This CDR3 has 14 residues. From germline, CDR1 is MNHNS and CDR2 SASEGT. The V and J ends lost 0 bases and 9 bases respectively, with 14 bases between them. CDR3 nucleotide sequence: TGTGCCAGCAGTGAAGCCCCCCTCGGACAGAAAGCTTTCTTT. Translated: CASSEAPLGQKAFF.

The chain has TRBV10-1 and TRBJ1-6; tentative D call: TRBD1 (6 bases). CDR3 length: 15 residues. CDR1 is WNHNN, CDR2 SYGVQD, per germline (reference sequence). Trimming left V 6 bases short and J 7 bases short, with 16 bases between. The CDR3 region has the DNA TGCGCCAGCAGCCTAAGGACAGCAACCAATTCACCCCTCCACTTT. It is translated as CASSLRTATNSPLHF.

This rearrangement joins TRBV5-1 to TRBJ2-5; D perhaps matches TRBD2 (5 bases). V was shortened by 3 bases and J by 1 base, with 10 bases between the two germline ends. Germline CDR1 reads SGHRS; CDR2 reads YFSETQ. The CDR3 loop spans 14 amino acids. The CDR3 protein is CASSWSGPQETQYF. Here the CDR3 DNA reads TGCGCCAGCAGCTGGAGCGGCCCCCAAGAGACCCAGTACTTC.

The rearrangement uses TRBV5-1 and TRBJ1-3, with 10 bases aligning to TRBD1. Germline lookup yields CDR1 SGHRS and CDR2 YFSETQ. The CDR3 spans 16 residues. Germline trimming cut 4 bases from V and 2 bases from J; bases unmatched to any gene: 6. The CDR3 DNA reads TGCGCCAGCAGCGCTCGACAGGGGGCCACTGGAAACACCATATATTTT. Its protein product is CASSARQGATGNTIYF.

This clone was picked up a small number of times. This chain connects TRBV4-3 to TRBJ1-1, with 8 bases fitting TRBD1. Germline V gene sequence: CDR1 LGHNA, CDR2 YSLEER. Trimming cost V 4 bases and J 3 bases; bases outside gene matches: 4. The CDR3 is 14 amino acids. In nucleotides, the CDR3 is TGCGCCAGCAGCCTGACAGGGGTGGACACTGAAGCTTTCTTT. Its protein product is CASSLTGVDTEAFF.

The V and J genes are TRBV19 and TRBJ1-3, with D possibly TRBD1 on 6 matching bases. V lost 9 bases to trimming and J lost 0 bases, with 9 bases between them. Germline loops: CDR1 LNHDA, CDR2 SQIVND (reference sequence). The CDR3 is 13 residues long. This chain's CDR3 is CASRGSSGNTIYF. DNA of the CDR3: TGTGCCAGCAGGGGAAGCTCTGGAAACACCATATATTTT.

The chain combines TRBV27 with TRBJ1-6; TRBD1 aligns across 8 bases. This CDR3 is built from 14 residues. Per the germline V gene, CDR1 is MNHEY and CDR2 is SMNVEV (reference sequence). Unmatched junction bases numbered 7, after V lost 8 bases and J lost 7 bases. CDR3 region: CASAAGQGNSPLHF. For the CDR3, the DNA is TGTGCCAGCGCTGCCGGACAGGGAAATTCACCCCTCCACTTT.

CDR3: CASIRTSVGQKYF. The CDR3 DNA sequence: TGTGCCAGCATTAGGACTAGTGTGGGACAAAAGTACTTC. The chain employs TRBV2 and TRBJ2-4, with D possibly matching TRBD2 (7 bases). The CDR3 is 13 residues long. Trimming shortened V by 7 bases and J by 14 bases, and 21 bases separated the two germline ends. Germline assignment: CDR1 SNHLY and CDR2 FYNNEI.

This clone occurred once. The genes are TRBV6-7 and TRBJ1-1; TRBD1 agrees at 7 bases. TRBV6-7 is reported as an ORF; its role is uncertain. The CDR3 contains 18 residues. V was pared by 2 bases and J by 3 bases, with 15 bases of the junction left unmatched. The CDR3: CASSYDLTIDREDTEAFF. CDR3 DNA: TGTGCCAGCAGTTACGACCTAACCATCGACAGGGAGGACACTGAAGCTTTCTTT.

This clone was recorded only once. The V call is TRBV5-1, the J call TRBJ1-1; D call uncertain. CDR3 length: 14 residues. Germline V CDR1 and CDR2: SGHRS, YFSETQ. Between the trimmed V and J ends, which lost 2 bases and 1 base, there was a span of 9 bases. The DNA for the CDR3 is TGCGCCAGCAGCTTTGGCCCATCGAACACTGAAGCTTTCTTT. Translating it yields CASSFGPSNTEAFF.

This sequence joins TRBV7-8 and TRBJ2-7, with D possibly matching TRBD1 (7 bases). CDR1 and CDR2 (germline): SGHVS, FQNEAQ. The CDR3 has 16 amino acids. The ends were cut back, 1 base at V and 2 bases at J, with 15 bases in the middle. The CDR3 coding sequence is TGTGCCAGCAGCTTAGGGACCTCAGGGGGGACCTACGAGCAGTACTTC. It specifies CASSLGTSGGTYEQYF.

This chain connects TRBV25-1 to TRBJ1-1; TRBD1 aligns across 10 bases. The CDR3 spans 15 residues. CDR1 is MGHDK, CDR2 SYGVNS, per germline. J lost 7 bases, V lost 1 base, and 6 bases had no gene match. The CDR3 nucleotides read TGTGCCAGCAGTGAATTCGTGACAGGGGGCGGTGAAGCTTTCTTT. Its protein is CASSEFVTGGGEAFF.

V is TRBV9 and J is TRBJ1-4; D might be TRBD1 (6 bases). The V gene lost 4 bases and the J gene lost 7 bases, with 14 bases spanning the gap. Germline CDR1 SGDLS, CDR2 YYNGEE. The CDR3 runs 14 residues. The CDR3 bases are TGTGCCAGCAGCAACCCAGGGGCAGGTGAAAAACTGTTTTTT. This codes for CASSNPGAGEKLFF.

In DNA form, the CDR3 reads TGTGCCAGCAGCCGAGGAGTCAATCAGCCCCAGCATTTT. Protein product: CASSRGVNQPQHF. V and J are TRBV11-2 and TRBJ1-5; D call uncertain. The germline V and J ends were trimmed by 5 bases and 3 bases, with 8 bases remaining between them. Germline loops: CDR1 SGHAT, CDR2 FQNNGV. The CDR3 length is 13 residues. Full variable domain (remainder filled in from reference TRBV11-2 and TRBJ1-5): EAGVAQSPRYKIIEKRQSVAFWCNPISGHATLYWYQQILGQGPKLLIQFQNNGVVDDSQLPKDRFSAERLKGVDSTLKIQPAKLEDSAVYLCASSRGVNQPQHFGDGTRLSIL.